This T cell receptor (beta chain) was retrieved from a study of shared clonotypes between healthy human individuals. For the study at large: Per donor, CD8 memory used one plate, CD8 naive used two, CD4 memory used three and CD4 naive used three.

Regarding the study as a whole: Memory subsets generally showed smaller estimated richness than naive subsets did.

To note about this clone: Its antigen is not identified.

The V gene end was trimmed by 7 bases and the J gene end by 5 bases; junction bases not matched to a gene: 6. The CDR3 totals 13 residues. Germline lookup yields CDR1 SEHNR and CDR2 FQNEAQ (reference sequence). Measured with immunoSEQ multiplex PCR; TCRdb has only the in-frame clones, and not every one. The sample gives roughly 2.5 million clones, over 85% of which show up once; 0.14% is in the top ten. The sequencing input was naive CD4+ T cells sorted from blood. Subset meaning: CD45RA+ positively selected. The chain is built from TRBV7-9 and TRBJ2-5; 8 bases are shared with TRBD1. This clonotype was obtained from a man younger than 30 in good health. CDR3 loop: CASIDRGPETQYF. CDR3 DNA: TGTGCCAGCATCGACAGGGGTCCGGAGACCCAGTACTTC.